This entry describes one T cell receptor beta chain. Its specificity is not known. The junction differs from germline at one of its ends, possibly a read error. The data were taken from a study of metastatic and nonmetastatic thyroid tumors. General observations from the study: Benign nodules were reported to have significantly lower TCR beta diversity than malignant thyroid tumors, in blood and tumor.

As handled by the study authors: The distant-metastasis classifier for papillary thyroid cancer was built from CDR3 differences across clinicopathological groups. TCRdb re-clonotyped the PCR reads via MiXCR. These V and J calls derive from TCRdb rather than the authors' analysis. This sample carries roughly 25,000 clones, over 10% of them seen once, and the ten largest clones take 4% to 6%. All patients were treatment-naive before thyroid surgery. CDR3 length: 16 amino acids. Per the germline V gene, CDR1 is SNHLY and CDR2 is FYNNEI. The receptor comes from a female donor with papillary thyroid cancer or a benign thyroid nodule (not recorded which). Some clones in this sample may be carry-over from other donors' samples. Sequencing was done on a sample of blood. The J gene is TRBJ2-1, the V gene TRBV2, with 10 bases matching TRBD2. The CDR3 sequence: CVSSERVLAGLGEQFF. DNA of the CDR3: TGTGTCAGCAGTGAAAGGGTACTAGCGGGACTGGGTGAGCAGTTCTTC.